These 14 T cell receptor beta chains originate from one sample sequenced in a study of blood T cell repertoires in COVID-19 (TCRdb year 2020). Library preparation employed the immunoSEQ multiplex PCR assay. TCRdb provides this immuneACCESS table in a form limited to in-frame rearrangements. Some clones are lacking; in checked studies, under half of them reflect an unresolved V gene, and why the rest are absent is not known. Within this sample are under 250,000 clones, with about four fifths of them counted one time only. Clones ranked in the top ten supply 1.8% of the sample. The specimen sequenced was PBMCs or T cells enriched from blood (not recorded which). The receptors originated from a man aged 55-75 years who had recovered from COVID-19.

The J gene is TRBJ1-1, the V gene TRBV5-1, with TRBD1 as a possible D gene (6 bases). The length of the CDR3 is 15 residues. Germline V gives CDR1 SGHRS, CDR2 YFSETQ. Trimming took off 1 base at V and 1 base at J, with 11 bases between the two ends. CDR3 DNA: TGCGCCAGCAGCTTGTGGGGCAGGGGGAACACTGAAGCTTTCTTT. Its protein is CASSLWGRGNTEAFF.

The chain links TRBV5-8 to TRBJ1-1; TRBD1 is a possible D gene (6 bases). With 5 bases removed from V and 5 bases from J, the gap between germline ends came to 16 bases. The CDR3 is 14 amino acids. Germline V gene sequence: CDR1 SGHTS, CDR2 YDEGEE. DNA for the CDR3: TGTGCCAGCAGAAAAATCCGGGGGGCAACTGAAGCTTTCTTT. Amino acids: CASRKIRGATEAFF.

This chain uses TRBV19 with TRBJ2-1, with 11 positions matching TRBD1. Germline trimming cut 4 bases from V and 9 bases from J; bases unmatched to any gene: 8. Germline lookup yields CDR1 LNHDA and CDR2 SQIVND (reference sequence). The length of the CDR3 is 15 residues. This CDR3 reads CASSRGGQGVGEQFF. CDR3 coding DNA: TGTGCCAGTAGTAGGGGGGGACAGGGGGTCGGTGAGCAGTTCTTC.

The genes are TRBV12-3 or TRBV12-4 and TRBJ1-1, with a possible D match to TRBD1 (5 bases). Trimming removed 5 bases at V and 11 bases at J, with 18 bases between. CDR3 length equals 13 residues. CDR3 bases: TGTGCCAGCAGTAGATCGGACAACTTCGGTGCTTTCTTT. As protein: CASSRSDNFGAFF.

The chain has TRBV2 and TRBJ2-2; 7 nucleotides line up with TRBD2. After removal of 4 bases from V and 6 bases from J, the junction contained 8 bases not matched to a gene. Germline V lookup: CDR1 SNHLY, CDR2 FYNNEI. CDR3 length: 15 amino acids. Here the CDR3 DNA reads TGTGCCAGCAGTGCAACTAGCGTGGTCGCCGGGGAGCTGTTTTTT. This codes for CASSATSVVAGELFF.

The CDR3 DNA reads as TGTGCCAGCAGCTTAGGAGGAGGCGAACATACGCAGTATTTT. Translated, it gives CASSLGGGEHTQYF. The V gene is TRBV7-9, the J gene TRBJ2-3; perhaps TRBD2 as D (5 bases). The ends were cut back, 1 base at V and 7 bases at J, with 12 bases in the middle. This CDR3 has 14 residues. CDR1 and CDR2 from the germline V gene are SEHNR and FQNEAQ (reference sequence).

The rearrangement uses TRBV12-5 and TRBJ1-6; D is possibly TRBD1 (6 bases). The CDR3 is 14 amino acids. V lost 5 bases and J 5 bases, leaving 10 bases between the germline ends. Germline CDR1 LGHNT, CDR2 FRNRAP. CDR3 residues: CASGADRNNSPLHF. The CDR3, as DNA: TGTGCTAGTGGTGCCGACAGGAATAATTCACCCCTCCACTTT.

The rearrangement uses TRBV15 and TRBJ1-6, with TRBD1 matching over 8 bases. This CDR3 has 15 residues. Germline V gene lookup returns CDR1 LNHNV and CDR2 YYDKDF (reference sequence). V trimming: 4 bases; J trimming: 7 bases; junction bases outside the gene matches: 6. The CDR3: CATSTDRARNSPLHF. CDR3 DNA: TGTGCCACCAGCACGGACAGGGCCCGGAATTCACCCCTCCACTTT.

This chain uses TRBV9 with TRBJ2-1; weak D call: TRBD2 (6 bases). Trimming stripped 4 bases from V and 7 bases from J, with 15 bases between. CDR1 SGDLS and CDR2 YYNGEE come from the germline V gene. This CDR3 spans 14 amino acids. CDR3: CASSPFTRGNEQFF. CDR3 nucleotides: TGTGCCAGCAGCCCCTTTACCCGGGGGAATGAGCAGTTCTTC.

CDR3 residues: CAISARDRGNSPLHF. DNA of the CDR3: TGTGCCATCAGCGCTCGGGACAGGGGGAATTCACCCCTCCACTTT. The chain carries TRBV10-3 and TRBJ1-6; 11 bases are shared with TRBD1. This CDR3 is built from 15 residues. Per the germline V gene, CDR1 is ENHRY and CDR2 is SYGVKD. Losses at the gene ends were 6 bases for V and 7 bases for J; bases not matched to a gene: 5.

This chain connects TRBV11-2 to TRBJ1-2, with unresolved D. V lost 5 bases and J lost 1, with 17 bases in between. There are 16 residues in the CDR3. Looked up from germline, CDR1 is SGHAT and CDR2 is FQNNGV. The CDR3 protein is CASSPRRRQLNYGYTF. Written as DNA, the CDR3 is TGTGCCAGCAGCCCTAGGCGAAGGCAACTTAACTATGGCTACACCTTC.

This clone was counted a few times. The CDR3 nucleotides are TGTGCCAGCAGTAGTTGGCAGGGGAAACCTGAAGCTTTCTTT. As protein: CASSSWQGKPEAFF. This chain joins TRBV7-8 and TRBJ1-1; D is possibly TRBD1 (6 bases). The CDR3 is 14 amino acids. CDR1 is SGHVS, CDR2 FQNEAQ, per germline. Trimming left V 6 bases short and J 6 bases short, with 17 bases between.

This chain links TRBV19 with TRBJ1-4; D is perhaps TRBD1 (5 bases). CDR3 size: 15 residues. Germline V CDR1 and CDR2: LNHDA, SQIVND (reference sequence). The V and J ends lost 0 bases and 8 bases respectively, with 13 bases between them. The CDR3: CASSIDQGGHEKLFF. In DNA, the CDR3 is TGTGCCAGTAGTATAGATCAGGGAGGGCACGAAAAACTGTTTTTT.

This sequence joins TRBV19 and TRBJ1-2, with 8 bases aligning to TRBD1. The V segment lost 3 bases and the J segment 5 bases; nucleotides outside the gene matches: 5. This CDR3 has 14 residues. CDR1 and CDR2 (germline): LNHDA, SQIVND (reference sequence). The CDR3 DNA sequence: TGTGCCAGTAGTATTTCGGACAGGGAATATGGCTACACCTTC. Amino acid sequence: CASSISDREYGYTF.